What follows is one TCR beta chain and its context. Its target is not known. Sequenced by immunoSEQ multiplex PCR; TCRdb stores in-frame clones only, minus some. The sample consists of fewer than 110,000 clones, 93% of them appearing once. The sample is drawn from a study of graft-versus-host responses after intestinal transplantation. At the level of the study: Following induction with anti-thymocyte globulin, all recipients were given tacrolimus and steroids for about three years.

This CDR3 spans 17 amino acids. Germline V lookup: CDR1 SQVTM, CDR2 ANQGSEA. V lost 0 bases, J lost 4 bases, and 18 bases lay in between. The source is a human donor who received an intestinal transplant. This material consisted of unstimulated CD8+ T cells sorted from spleen or lymph node cells, taken before intestinal transplant. This chain links TRBV29-1 with TRBJ2-2, with D perhaps TRBD2 (6 bases). Here the CDR3 DNA reads TGCAGCGTTGAAGACCCGGAGGGATTCGACCGCACCGGGGAGCTGTTTTTT. Encoded protein: CSVEDPEGFDRTGELFF.